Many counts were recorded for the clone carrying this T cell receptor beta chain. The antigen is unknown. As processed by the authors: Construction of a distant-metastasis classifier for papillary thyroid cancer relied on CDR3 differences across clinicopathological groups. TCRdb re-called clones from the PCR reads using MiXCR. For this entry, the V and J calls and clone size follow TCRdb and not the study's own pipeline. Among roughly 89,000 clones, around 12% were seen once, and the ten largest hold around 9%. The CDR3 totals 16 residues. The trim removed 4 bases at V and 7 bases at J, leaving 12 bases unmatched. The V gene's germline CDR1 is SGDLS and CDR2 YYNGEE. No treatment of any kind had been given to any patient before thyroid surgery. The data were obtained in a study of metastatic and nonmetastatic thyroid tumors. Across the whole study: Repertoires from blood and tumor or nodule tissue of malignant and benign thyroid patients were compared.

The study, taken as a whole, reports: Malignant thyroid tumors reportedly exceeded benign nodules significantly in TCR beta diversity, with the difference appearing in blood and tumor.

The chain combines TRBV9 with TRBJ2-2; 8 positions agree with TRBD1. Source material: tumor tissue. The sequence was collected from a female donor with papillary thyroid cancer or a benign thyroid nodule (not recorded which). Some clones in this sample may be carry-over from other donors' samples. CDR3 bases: TGTGCCAGCAGCAAAAGCATCCAGGGGGCGGACGGGGAGCTGTTTTTT. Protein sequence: CASSKSIQGADGELFF.